The 23 T cell receptor beta chains presented below share a single source sample, sequenced in a study of T cells in Graves' hyperthyroidism and ophthalmopathy (dated by TCRdb to between 2017 and 2020). Library method: multiplex PCR. Sequenced on an Illumina HiSeq 2000. TCR beta CDR3 regions were amplified from RNA transcripts. The first round of RT-PCR for the TCR CDR3 was performed with the HTBI primer set and the Qiagen OneStep RT-PCR kit. The public reads were reanalyzed by TCRdb: fastp trimming at Q25, MiXCR alignment, in-frame beta chains only. One record per CDR3 amino acid sequence lists the most common genes and DNA. Within this sample are about 46,000 distinct CDR3 sequences, with 49% of them counted one time only. The ten largest clones add up to about 30% of the sample. Sequenced input: peripheral blood or thyroid tissue (not recorded which). These receptors came from a woman between 50 and 59 years old with Graves' hyperthyroidism.

Notes on this clonotype: Mismatch with germline at one junction end may stem from a read error. V is TRBV10-3 and J is TRBJ2-7; unclear D gene. Germline CDR1 is ENHRY and CDR2 is SYGVKD. The CDR3 totals 11 residues. CDR3 in DNA: TGTGCCACCAGTGATGGGGACGAGCAGTACTTC. It yields the protein CATSDGDEQYF.

This clonotype was seen many times. The chain recombines TRBV29-1 with TRBJ1-4; D is unclear. From germline, CDR1 is SQVTM and CDR2 ANQGSEA. The CDR3 is made up of 13 amino acids. V gave up 5 bases and J gave up 4 bases, with 11 bases separating them. The DNA of the CDR3 is TGCAGCGTTTCCCGGGCCGTTAATGAAAAACTGTTTTTT. Amino acid sequence: CSVSRAVNEKLFF.

The chain carries TRBV29-1 and TRBJ1-2; TRBD1 agrees at 8 bases. This CDR3 contains 11 residues. V lost 8 bases to trimming and J lost 5 bases; unmatched junction nucleotides: 4. Germline loops: CDR1 SQVTM, CDR2 ANQGSEA. CDR3 in DNA: TGCAGCTCTACAGGGGGTTATGGCTACACCTTC. Translating gives CSSTGGYGYTF.

This clonotype has at least ten counts. This chain joins TRBV7-9 and TRBJ2-7; maybe TRBD1 (5 bases). Germline values: CDR1 SEHNR, CDR2 FQNEAQ (reference sequence). The ends were cut back, 5 bases at V and 1 base at J, with 9 bases in the middle. The CDR3 has 13 amino acids. The CDR3 region has the DNA TGTGCCAGCAGCGCGACAGAATCCTACGAGCAGTACTTC. Its translation: CASSATESYEQYF.

For this clonotype: A read error may produce the germline difference seen at one junction end. V is TRBV6-6 and J is TRBJ1-5; the D gene is possibly TRBD1 (5 bases). Germline-derived CDR1 and CDR2 are MNHNY and SVGAGI (reference sequence). CDR3 length: 18 amino acids. The CDR3 DNA follows: TGTGCCAGCAGTACCTCCTCGGGGGGACGGTATAGCAATCGGCCCCAGCATTTT. This sequence encodes CASSTSSGGRYSNRPQHF.

This clonotype occurred many times. The genes are TRBV19 and TRBJ1-2; D might be TRBD1 (6 bases). Germline V CDR1 and CDR2: LNHDA, SQIVND (reference sequence). Trimming shortened V by 5 bases and J by 5 bases, and 18 bases separated the two germline ends. The CDR3 has 15 residues. CDR3 DNA: TGTGCCAGTAGTCCGGTTGTGGCAGGGGTATATGGCTACACCTTC. This gives the protein CASSPVVAGVYGYTF.

This clonotype was counted ten times or more. The genes are TRBV12-3 or TRBV12-4 and TRBJ2-1; 9 positions match TRBD1. J gave up 7 bases and V 4 bases, and 11 bases lay outside the gene matches. This CDR3 contains 16 residues. CDR3: CASSSQTGGNWNEQFF. CDR3 DNA: TGTGCCAGCAGTTCCCAGACAGGGGGGAATTGGAATGAGCAGTTCTTC.

This chain uses TRBV19 with TRBJ1-5; tentatively, D is TRBD1 (6 bases). Trimming took off 7 bases at V and 6 bases at J, with 13 bases between the two ends. The CDR3 loop spans 13 amino acids. Germline CDR1 reads LNHDA; CDR2 reads SQIVND (reference sequence). CDR3 coding DNA: TGTGCCAGTAACCGGGACACACTTCAGCCCCAGCATTTT. Its translation is CASNRDTLQPQHF. The whole variable domain, remainder taken from reference TRBV19 and TRBJ1-5, is DGGITQSPKYLFRKEGQNVTLSCEQNLNHDAMYWYRQDPGQGLRLIYYSQIVNDFQKGDIAEGYSVSREKKESFPLTVTSAQKNPTAFYLCASNRDTLQPQHFGDGTRLSIL.

This clonotype came up many times. The gene calls are TRBV6-1 and TRBJ2-5, with D perhaps being TRBD1 or TRBD2 (5 bases each). V was trimmed by 6 bases and J by 4 bases, leaving 21 bases between them. Germline V gene data show CDR1 as MNHNS and CDR2 as SASEGT. This CDR3 has 16 amino acids. For the CDR3, the DNA is TGTGCCAGCAGCGGAGGCCCAGGGCCGTCAGGAGAGACCCAGTACTTC. Its translation: CASSGGPGPSGETQYF.

CDR3 in amino acids: CASSRELAGAETQYF. Written as DNA, the CDR3 is TGTGCCAGCAGCCGGGAGCTAGCGGGAGCTGAGACCCAGTACTTC. The chain joins TRBV7-2 to TRBJ2-5; 10 bases are shared with TRBD2. Germline-derived CDR1 and CDR2 are SGHTA and FQGNSA. Trimming removed 5 bases from V and 5 bases from J; junction bases left unmatched: 8. The CDR3 contains 15 residues.

The gene calls are TRBV29-1 and TRBJ1-2, with 9 positions matching TRBD1. J was trimmed by 1 base and V by 6 bases; bases with no gene match: 3. This CDR3 is built from 13 residues. Germline CDR1 SQVTM, CDR2 ANQGSEA. As DNA, the CDR3 is TGCAGCGTGGGGACAGGGCATAACTATGGCTACACCTTC. Residues: CSVGTGHNYGYTF. The whole variable domain, remainder taken from reference TRBV29-1 and TRBJ1-2, is SAVISQKPSRDICQRGTSLTIQCQVDSQVTMMFWYRQQPGQSLTLIATANQGSEATYESGFVIDKFPISRPNLTFSTLTVSNMSPEDSSIYLCSVGTGHNYGYTFGSGTRLTVV.

Many counts were recorded for this clonotype. The chain uses TRBV4-3 and TRBJ2-7; TRBD2 is a possible D gene (6 bases). The CDR3 length is 13 residues. The germline gives CDR1 LGHNA, CDR2 YSLEER. V gave up 1 base and J gave up 2 bases, with 6 bases separating them. CDR3 region: CASSQGLAYEQYF. DNA of the CDR3: TGCGCCAGCAGCCAAGGACTAGCCTACGAGCAGTACTTC.

The chain is built from TRBV7-9 and TRBJ2-7; D is possibly TRBD2 (6 bases). Germline CDR1 SEHNR, CDR2 FQNEAQ (reference sequence). V shed 7 bases and J shed 1 base, with 11 bases lying between them. This CDR3 contains 13 residues. CDR3 loop: CASTTGESYEQYF. The CDR3, as DNA: TGTGCCAGCACAACGGGGGAGTCCTACGAGCAGTACTTC.

This clonotype came up many times. CDR3 bases: TGCAGTGCTAGTCGATCCCGATCTAGCTCCTACGAGCAGTACTTC. As protein: CSASRSRSSSYEQYF. V is TRBV20-1 and J is TRBJ2-7; D is unclear. V was trimmed by 3 bases and J by 0 bases, leaving 15 bases between them. Germline V lookup: CDR1 DFQATT, CDR2 SNEGSKA (reference sequence). This CDR3 is built from 15 residues.

This clonotype has a count of ten or more. This rearrangement joins TRBV6-1 to TRBJ1-5, with 7 bases fitting TRBD1. The CDR3 has 16 amino acids. Germline V gives CDR1 MNHNS, CDR2 SASEGT. Trimming removed 3 bases from V and 5 bases from J; junction bases left unmatched: 10. This CDR3 reads CASSERGGGRDQPQHF. For the CDR3, the DNA is TGTGCCAGCAGTGAGAGGGGAGGGGGCCGCGATCAGCCCCAGCATTTT.

The J gene is TRBJ2-7, the V gene TRBV2; 8 bases map to TRBD1. In germline, CDR1 is SNHLY, CDR2 FYNNEI. Losses at the gene ends were 11 bases for V and 2 bases for J; bases not matched to a gene: 17. The CDR3 extends over 16 amino acids. CDR3 sequence (DNA): TGTGCCGGCATCGACAGGGGAGAGCCCGGCCCCTACGAGCAGTACTTC. This translates into CAGIDRGEPGPYEQYF.

V is TRBV2 and J is TRBJ2-3; 7 nucleotides agree with TRBD2. V was pared by 3 bases and J by 5 bases, with 8 bases of the junction left unmatched. The CDR3 is 15 amino acids. From germline, CDR1 is SNHLY and CDR2 FYNNEI. The CDR3 DNA reads as TGTGCCAGCAGTGATATAGGGGCGGGAGAAGATACGCAGTATTTT. This translates into CASSDIGAGEDTQYF. Full variable domain (outside the CDR3, taken from reference TRBV2 and TRBJ2-3): EPEVTQTPSHQVTQMGQEVILRCVPISNHLYFYWYRQILGQKVEFLVSFYNNEISEKSEIFDDQFSVERPDGSNFTLKIRSTKLEDSAMYFCASSDIGAGEDTQYFGPGTRLTVL.

This clonotype was found many times. A much larger clonotype is one base distant, so this may be a read error. The chain recombines TRBV20-1 with TRBJ2-7; 15 bases are shared with TRBD2. This CDR3 has 17 residues. The V gene end was trimmed by 6 bases and the J gene end by 6 bases; junction bases not matched to a gene: 15. Per germline, CDR1 DFQATT and CDR2 SNEGSKA (reference sequence). CDR3 sequence reads: CSASGLAGGTVLGEQYF. Here the CDR3 DNA reads TGCAGTGCGAGTGGACTAGCGGGAGGGACAGTCCTCGGCGAGCAGTACTTC.

V gene TRBV11-2 combines with J gene TRBJ1-2, with no clear D. Germline V CDR1 and CDR2: SGHAT, FQNNGV. The CDR3 is made up of 12 amino acids. V was trimmed by 8 bases and J by 6 bases, leaving 13 bases between them. The CDR3 coding sequence is TGTGCCAGCCCGAAGTTGACGGATGGCTACACCTTC. It codes for CASPKLTDGYTF.

This clonotype turned up a few times. The J gene is TRBJ2-3, the V gene TRBV6-2 or TRBV6-3, with D maybe TRBD2 (6 bases). This CDR3 region has 14 residues. V lost 3 bases and J lost 0, with 7 bases in between. Germline CDR1 reads MNHEY; CDR2 reads SVGEGT. This CDR3 reads CASSYAGSTDTQYF. The CDR3 DNA reads TGTGCCAGCAGTTATGCGGGGAGCACAGATACGCAGTATTTT.

To note about this clonotype: The DNA is omitted, as the CDR3 cannot be located on it reliably, and the CDR3 follows TCRdb's listing. This chain links TRBV7-2 with TRBJ2-6. Inclusive of both ends, the CDR3 amounts to 22 amino acids. Germline CDR1 is SGHTA and CDR2 is FQGNSA. The CDR3: CASSLALVNGYTFGSGTNVLTF.

The sample holds many counts of this clonotype. In DNA, the CDR3 is TGCAGTGCTACAGACAGGGGGGGGAACACTGAAGCTTTCTTT. Its protein is CSATDRGGNTEAFF. The V call is TRBV20-1, the J call TRBJ1-1; 9 positions agree with TRBD1. Germline values: CDR1 DFQATT, CDR2 SNEGSKA (reference sequence). V gave up 4 bases and J gave up 1 base; unmatched junction bases: 4. The CDR3 runs to 14 residues.

CDR3 sequence reads: CATQGERRETQYF. For the CDR3, the DNA is TGTGCCACACAGGGGGAGCGCCGAGAGACCCAGTACTTC. The genes are TRBV10-3 and TRBJ2-5; 8 positions agree with TRBD1. Germline V lookup: CDR1 ENHRY, CDR2 SYGVKD. J gave up 4 bases and V 10 bases, and 8 bases lay outside the gene matches. CDR3 size: 13 residues.